This T cell receptor (beta chain) was obtained from a study of cytomegalovirus exposure and HLA in healthy donors (TCRdb year 2017). Regarding the research as a whole: An earlier analysis of approximately 590 of the donors reported approximately 290 Gb of sequence data and some 120 million unique TCR beta sequences from roughly 200 million T cells. Typing coverage varied by locus: roughly 620-640 donors for A, B, C, DRB1 and DQB1; roughly 510 for DQA1; some 610 for DPA1; around 450 for DPB1. Because of strong linkage in the cohort, a few DR-DQ haplotypes were treated as single units for association and clustering. HLA typing covered class I and class II loci at four-digit resolution. Donor age, sex, ethnicity and CMV serostatus were compiled alongside the repertoire data. The study profiled the T cell repertoires of approximately 700 subjects by immunosequencing and related them to cytomegalovirus serostatus. High-throughput TCR immunosequencing, statistical association of individual TCRs with disease status, and machine learning were combined to predict cytomegalovirus infection status. To study patterns of TCR occurrence, a later analysis re-analyzed previously published TCR beta repertoires from 666 donors and added high-resolution HLA genotyping. A separate validation cohort of about 110 different subjects was used in addition to the 666-subject first cohort. Among about 410 genotyped donors of the cohort, an average of about 220,000 unique TCR beta nucleotide sequences was sequenced per donor, of which about 19% were non-productive. The study aimed to test whether signatures of past pathogen exposure could be identified by cataloging public T cell receptors. In a later genetic analysis, genome-wide SNP genotypes for 398 of the 666 donors were used, and that subset was treated as a discovery cohort. The later analysis used no new phenotypic data to find candidate immune exposures, relying instead on TCR beta sequences and their occurrence across donors. An earlier analysis of roughly 580 of the donors used high-throughput TCR beta sequencing to judge whether each TCR beta V gene segment behaved as functional or pseudogenic. Of the roughly 400 genotyped donors, 75% to 85% were placed in the genetic ancestry cluster associated with self-reported Caucasian donors. Roughly 300 gigabases of sequencing data and 70 million to 95 million unique TCR sequences made up an early release that covered about 640 HLA-typed donors. All discovery cohort repertoires had been generated using a single sequencing platform. What the study reported, not specific to this receptor: In a later genetic analysis, a missense DCLRE1C variant was associated with V-gene and J-gene trimming of TCR beta chains, and the association was replicated in an independent cohort. A later analysis found that most CMV-associated TCR beta chains appeared HLA-restricted, with HLA associations seemingly driven largely by CMV exposure. The authors suggested that the approach could potentially be extended to other disease states and immunological phenotypes. Several of the top co-occurrence clusters appeared to be linked to parvovirus B19, influenza, CMV and Epstein-Barr virus, according to a later analysis. The 87-base-pair reads could not distinguish some IMGT-functional V segments, including TRBV6-2 and TRBV6-3, so those segments were excluded. An earlier analysis of around 540 of the donors showed that most TCR beta V segments appeared in productive rearrangements either about 90% or about 30% of the time, which broadly matched IMGT annotations. Immune exposure information for the cohort was limited to CMV serostatus. Because counts were too low, some 17 rarely observed V segments, including chromosome 9 orphons, were excluded from the earlier analysis of fewer than 650 of the donors. The sequencing pipeline was judged likely to have produced a cluster of highly shared sequence variants as a technical artifact. A later analysis associated some 17,000 TCR beta sequences with specific HLA alleles at a false discovery rate of 0.05. Cytomegalovirus status was reported to be diagnosed by the classifier with high specificity and sensitivity in both the original and validation cohorts. The study listed 150 to 200 TCR beta chains as associated with cytomegalovirus. The cohort was sequenced for TCR beta chains only, and without alpha or paired-chain data the features that could be detected were limited. In vitro tests confirmed that a few of the cytomegalovirus-associated TCR beta chains recognize cytomegalovirus antigens. A later analysis found that TCR association rates varied across HLA loci, with DRB1 alleles showing the most associated TCRs and HLA-C alleles the fewest. In a later analysis, HLA-associated TCR beta chains showed more clonal expansion and lower generation probabilities than non-associated chains that were equally common. Across donors, most TCR sequences were observed very rarely, whereas some public TCRs were present in many individuals. The presence/absence analyses assumed that sequencing depth was roughly uniform across donors, and that assumption may not be true. A further reported finding was that TCR beta sequences accurately predicted the HLA-A and HLA-B alleles for most subjects in the first cohort. When HLA alleles, especially DR and DQ, strongly co-occurred, attributing TCR associations to individual alleles was difficult. A later genetic analysis reported fewer N-insertions in productive TCRs among donors in an Asian-associated ancestry cluster than the approximately 700-donor mean. Linkage disequilibrium might explain the correlated functional status among segregating V segments, but an unknown experimental factor could not be ruled out. Because HLA typing was unavailable for some donors at each locus, only the typed subset was used in association tests.

This clone came up once. Its specific antigen is unknown. The sample holds no much larger clone one base away, and base qualities are not on file. Trimming at the junction amounts to 4 bases on V and 0 bases on J, and the germline ends lie 11 bases apart. Reading from cysteine to phenylalanine, the CDR3 counts 16 amino acids. CDR3 DNA is the only sequence kept; it has 48 bases, read in frame from the first base. Reading the germline V gene gives CDR1 SGHTS and CDR2 YDEGEE. In total, approximately 610 healthy bone marrow donors made up the cohort. At the time of sampling, every cohort member was nominally healthy, though immune exposures that went unrecorded were likely present. The donor was CMV seropositive and was included in the group of almost 300 seropositive cohort members. Every donor gave a peripheral blood sample, and the peripheral blood mononuclear cells from that sample were used for TCR beta sequencing. The Qiagen DNeasy Blood Extraction Kit was used to extract genomic DNA from the blood cell samples.

Library construction relied on the immunoSEQ multiplex PCR assay. The multiplex PCR relied on a mix of 60 forward primers for TCR Vbeta segments and 13 reverse primers for TCR Jbeta segments. A multiplex PCR assay on genomic DNA amplified the CDR3 region of rearranged TCR beta genes. Amplified TCR beta libraries were sequenced as 87-base-pair reads on the Illumina HiSeq System. In the original analysis: A later analysis tallied roughly 78 million unique TCR beta chains across the 650 to 750 repertoires, and roughly 11 million of those chains were shared by two or more donors. A nearest-neighbor algorithm error-corrected the raw reads and collapsed the reads into unique sequences, merging closely related sequences to remove PCR and sequencing errors. To assign V, D and J gene segments, CDR3 sequences were aligned to IMGT reference sequences. Each retained sequence needed at least a six-nucleotide match to both a V gene segment and a J gene segment. Rearrangements were classified as productive when the CDR3 lacked stop codons and remained in frame with V and J, and all other rearrangements were classified as non-productive. Following IMGT convention, CDR3 was defined as the stretch from the second conserved V-encoded cysteine to the conserved J-encoded phenylalanine. The earlier analysis of 587 of the donors excluded sequences that lacked an unambiguous match to a single V gene segment. In an earlier analysis of 500 to 750 of the donors, V segments were called functional above 56.7% productive rearrangements and were called segregating when the between-donor standard deviation exceeded 5%. A statistical classification framework was built for diagnosing cytomegalovirus status from the catalog of TCR beta chain sequences. In a later analysis, TCR nucleotide sequences were compared against IMGT/GENE-DB human TR gene sequences so that V and J genes could be assigned. In a later analysis, CDR3 sequences and most-parsimonious VDJ recombination scenarios were assigned using the TCRdist pipeline. In a later analysis, every TCR beta chain was defined by the combination of its CDR3 amino acid sequence and its V-gene family, and reads without a unique V-gene family were dropped. As a way to deal with suspected cross-contamination and a sequencing artifact, a later analysis dropped 450 to 700 nucleotide sequences that were highly shared and had low generation probability. In a later analysis, a clonal expansion index for each public chain was calculated from normalized within-repertoire ranks of inferred template counts. A later analysis computed generation probabilities with a VDJ recombination model fitted to out-of-frame rearrangements, and checked the results against IGoR. In a later analysis, TCR-TCR, TCR-HLA and TCR-CMV co-occurrence was scored with hypergeometric tests, and a repertoire-size bias correction was applied to TCR pairs. False discovery rates were estimated in a later analysis by permuting HLA or CMV assignments 20 times. In a later analysis, co-occurring TCRs were grouped using DBSCAN, and TCRdist sequence similarity was added for clustering within HLA-allele-positive subsets. For co-occurrence clustering, repertoires with fewer than 30,000 or more than 120,000 public chains were excluded, along with 4 to 6 repertoires with anomalous nucleotide sharing. Not all clones reach the TCRdb copy of this immuneACCESS table, which keeps in-frame sequences only. Checked studies attribute under half of the gap to unresolved V genes and leave the rest unexplained. That table is the source of V, J and clone size, and D and trimming were worked out from the DNA. The sample data list 60,000 to 90,000 clones, and approximately 70% of these were observed just once. The top ten constitute roughly 9.8% of the sample.

The chain is assembled from TRBV5-8 and TRBJ1-6; a tentative D match to TRBD1 spans 5 bases. Sequences were obtained from PBMCs. The origin of this receptor is a woman in her fifties or sixties in good health and CMV-seropositive. In nucleotides, the sequence is TGTGCCAGCAGCCGGGGGGGGAGCTCCTATAATTCACCCCTCCACTTT. Its protein is CASSRGGSSYNSPLHF.